Sequencing of this T cell receptor beta chain was carried out in a study of T-cell reconstitution after alpha-beta-depleted transplantation in children. Unique molecular identifiers tagged the TCRbeta library. TCRdb itself ran the PCR reads through MiXCR, one entry per CDR3 protein. The data contain some 95,000 distinct CDR3 sequences, 23% of them singletons. General observations from the study: At one year after transplant, newly produced T cells mostly accounted for T-cell counts and diversity. About two months after transplant, alpha-beta T cells reportedly came from several hundred expanded graft clones. TCRbeta diversity was high at day 60 in some patients (a result of surviving recipient T cells and thymic progenitors).

Germline assignment: CDR1 LNHNV and CDR2 YYDKDF (reference sequence). The CDR3 is made up of 15 amino acids. V lost 1 base and J lost 0, with 7 bases in between. About this clonotype: Antigen: not known.

V usage is TRBV15 and J usage is TRBJ2-1, with D possibly matching TRBD2 (6 bases). The sequences come from PBMCs, collected before TCRalphabeta/CD19-depleted stem cell transplant. The source is a boy between 2 and 10 years old with acute lymphoblastic leukemia, due to receive a stem cell transplant. The CDR3: CATSRAGSSYNEQFF. For the CDR3, the DNA is TGTGCCACCAGCAGAGCCGGGAGCTCCTACAATGAGCAGTTCTTC. The complete variable domain, with remaining parts taken from reference TRBV15 and TRBJ2-1, reads DAMVIQNPRYQVTQFGKPVTLSCSQTLNHNVMYWYQQKSSQAPKLLFHYYDKDFNNEADTPDNFQSRRPNTSFCFLDIRSPGLGDTAMYLCATSRAGSSYNEQFFGPGTRLTVL.